Given below is one T cell receptor (beta chain) in context. Its specificity is unknown. The CDR3 has 13 residues. Trimming pared 7 bases from V and 0 bases from J, leaving 6 bases between. Germline values: CDR1 MDHEN, CDR2 SYDVKM. The data are from a study of chemoradiotherapy in HPV16-positive cancers. TCRdb keeps only in-frame clones here, not all; method: immunoSEQ multiplex PCR. The repertoire holds some 1,000 clones, with 70% to 75% as singletons. Findings of the study overall: During treatment, candidate HPV-specific clones and E7-related motifs expanded in tumor.

The genes are TRBV28 and TRBJ1-4; D unresolved. The sequence was collected from a human donor with HPV-associated anogenital cancer. The sequences come from tumor tissue, collected from a patient who underwent chemoradiotherapy. The CDR3 DNA reads as TGTGCCAGCATAGACGCAACTAATGAAAAACTGTTTTTT. Translating it yields CASIDATNEKLFF.